A single sample is the source of the 2 T cell receptor beta chains below, sequenced in a study of shared clonotypes between healthy human individuals. Profiled with immunoSEQ multiplex PCR; TCRdb holds only in-frame clones, not every one. The sample consists of over 400,000 clones, roughly 95% of them appearing once. What was sequenced was naive CD4+ T cells sorted from blood. The subset here: CD45RA+ positively selected. These receptors were taken from a woman aged 25 to 39 in good health.

The chain uses TRBV5-1 and TRBJ2-5, with D possibly matching TRBD1 (6 bases). CDR3 size: 13 residues. Trimming pared 4 bases from V and 3 bases from J, leaving 10 bases between. CDR1 SGHRS and CDR2 YFSETQ come from the germline V gene. Written as DNA, the CDR3 is TGCGCCAGCAGCGCCGGACAGAAAGAGACCCAGTACTTC. Protein sequence: CASSAGQKETQYF.

The chain combines TRBV27 with TRBJ1-2; TRBD1 is a possible D gene (6 bases). The V end was cut by 2 bases, the J end by 7 bases, with 11 bases between. This CDR3 is 13 amino acids long. CDR1 is MNHEY and CDR2 is SMNVEV in the germline V gene (reference sequence). The CDR3 DNA is TGTGCCAGCAGTTTACTACAGGGAAGTGGCTACACCTTC. Residues: CASSLLQGSGYTF.